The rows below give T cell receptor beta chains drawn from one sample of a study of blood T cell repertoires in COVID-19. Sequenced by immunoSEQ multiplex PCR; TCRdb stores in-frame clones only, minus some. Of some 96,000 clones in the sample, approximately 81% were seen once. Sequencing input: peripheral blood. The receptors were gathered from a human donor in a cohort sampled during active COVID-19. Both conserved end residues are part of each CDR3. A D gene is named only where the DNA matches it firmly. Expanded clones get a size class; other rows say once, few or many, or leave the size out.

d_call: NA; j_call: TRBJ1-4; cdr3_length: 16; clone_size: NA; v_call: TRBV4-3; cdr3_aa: CASSQKRGGGLEKLFF; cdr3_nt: TGCGCCAGCAGCCAAAAGCGGGGCGGGGGTTTGGAAAAACTGTTTTTT
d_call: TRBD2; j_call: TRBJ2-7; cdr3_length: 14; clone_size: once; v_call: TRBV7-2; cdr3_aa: CASSFISGETKQYF; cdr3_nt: TGTGCCAGCAGCTTTATAAGCGGGGAGACCAAGCAGTACTTC
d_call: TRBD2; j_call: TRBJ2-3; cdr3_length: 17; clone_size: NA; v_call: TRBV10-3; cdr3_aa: CAISPTSGATSTDTQYF; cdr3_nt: TGTGCCATCAGTCCTACTAGCGGGGCTACTAGCACAGATACGCAGTATTTT
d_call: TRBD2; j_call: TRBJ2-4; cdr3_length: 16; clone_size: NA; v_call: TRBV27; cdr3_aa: CASSLSTAGNKNIQYF; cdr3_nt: TGTGCCAGCAGTTTATCGACAGCGGGGAACAAAAACATTCAGTACTTC
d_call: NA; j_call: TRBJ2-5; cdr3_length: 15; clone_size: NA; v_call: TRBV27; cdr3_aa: CASSAYYWPDETQYF; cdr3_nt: TGTGCCAGCAGTGCCTACTACTGGCCCGATGAGACCCAGTACTTC
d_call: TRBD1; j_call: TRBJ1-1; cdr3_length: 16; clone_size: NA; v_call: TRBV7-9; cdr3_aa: CASSQTAGGPNTEAFF; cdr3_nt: TGTGCCAGCAGCCAAACAGCAGGGGGACCGAACACTGAAGCTTTCTTT
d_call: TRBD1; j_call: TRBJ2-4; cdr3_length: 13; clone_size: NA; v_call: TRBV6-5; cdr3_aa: CASSFRQGNIQYF; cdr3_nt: TGTGCCAGCAGTTTCCGACAGGGAAACATTCAGTACTTC
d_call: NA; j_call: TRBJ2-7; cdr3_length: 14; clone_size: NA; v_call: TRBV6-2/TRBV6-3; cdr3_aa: CASSYRRGSYEQYF; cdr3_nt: TGTGCCAGCAGTTACCGCCGGGGATCCTACGAGCAGTACTTC
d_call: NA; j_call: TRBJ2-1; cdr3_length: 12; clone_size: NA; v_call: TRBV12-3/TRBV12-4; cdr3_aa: CASSLQGYEQFF; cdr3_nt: TGTGCCAGCAGTTTACAGGGGTATGAGCAGTTCTTC
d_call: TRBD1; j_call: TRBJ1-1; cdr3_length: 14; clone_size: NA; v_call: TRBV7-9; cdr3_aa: CASSQNRGNTEAFF; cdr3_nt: TGTGCCAGCAGCCAAAACAGGGGTAACACTGAAGCTTTCTTT
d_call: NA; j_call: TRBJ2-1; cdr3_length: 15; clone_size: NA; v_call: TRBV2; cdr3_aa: CASSELAGWANEQFF; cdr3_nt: TGTGCCAGCAGTGAATTGGCAGGTTGGGCCAATGAGCAGTTCTTC
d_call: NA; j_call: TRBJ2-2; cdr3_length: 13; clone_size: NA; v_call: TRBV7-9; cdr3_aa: CASSLQGTGELFF; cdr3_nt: TGTGCCAGCAGCTTACAGGGCACCGGGGAGCTGTTTTTT
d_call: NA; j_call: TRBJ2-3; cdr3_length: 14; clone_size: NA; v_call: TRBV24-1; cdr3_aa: CATSDLASGDTQYF; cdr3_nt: TGTGCCACCAGTGATTTGGCCAGCGGGGATACGCAGTATTTT
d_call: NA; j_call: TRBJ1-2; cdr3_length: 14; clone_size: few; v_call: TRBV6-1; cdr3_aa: CASSERGGSYGYTF; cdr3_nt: TGTGCCAGCAGTGAACGGGGGGGAAGCTATGGCTACACCTTC
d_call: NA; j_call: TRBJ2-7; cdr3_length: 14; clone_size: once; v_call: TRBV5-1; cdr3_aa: CASRPVPLSYEQYF; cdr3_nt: TGCGCCAGCAGACCGGTACCCCTCTCCTACGAGCAGTACTTC
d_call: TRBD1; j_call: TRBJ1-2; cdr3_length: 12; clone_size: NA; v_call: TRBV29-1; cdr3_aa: CSVGDRGYGYTF; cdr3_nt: TGCAGCGTGGGGGACAGGGGCTATGGCTACACCTTC
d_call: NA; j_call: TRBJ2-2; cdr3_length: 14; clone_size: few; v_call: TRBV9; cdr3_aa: CASSAQSNTGELFF; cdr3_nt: TGTGCCAGCAGCGCCCAATCGAACACCGGGGAGCTGTTTTTT
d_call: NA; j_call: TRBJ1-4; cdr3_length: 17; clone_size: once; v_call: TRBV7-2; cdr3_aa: CASSLRTVQGTNEKLFF; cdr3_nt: TGTGCCAGCAGCTTAAGGACAGTGCAGGGAACTAATGAAAAACTGTTTTTT
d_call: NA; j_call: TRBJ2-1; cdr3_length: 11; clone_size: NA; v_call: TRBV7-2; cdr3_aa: CASSIGNEQFF; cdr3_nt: TGTGCCAGCAGCATCGGCAATGAGCAGTTCTTC
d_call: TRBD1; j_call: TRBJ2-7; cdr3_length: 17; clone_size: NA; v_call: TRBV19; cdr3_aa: CASSTTDRAFESYEQYF; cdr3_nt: TGTGCCAGTAGTACCACAGACAGGGCTTTCGAGTCCTACGAGCAGTACTTC
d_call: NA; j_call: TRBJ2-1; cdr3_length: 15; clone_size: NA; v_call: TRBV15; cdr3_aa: CATSRDLSDYNEQFF; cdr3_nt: TGTGCCACCAGCAGAGATCTAAGCGATTACAATGAGCAGTTCTTC
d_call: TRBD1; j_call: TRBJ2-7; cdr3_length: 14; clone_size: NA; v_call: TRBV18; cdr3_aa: CASSTGSSSYEQYF; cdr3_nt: TGTGCCAGCTCGACAGGGTCCAGCTCCTACGAGCAGTACTTC
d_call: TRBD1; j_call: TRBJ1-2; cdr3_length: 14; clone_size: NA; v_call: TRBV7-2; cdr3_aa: CASSSRTGGSGYTF; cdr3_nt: TGTGCCAGCAGCTCGAGGACAGGGGGCTCTGGCTACACCTTC
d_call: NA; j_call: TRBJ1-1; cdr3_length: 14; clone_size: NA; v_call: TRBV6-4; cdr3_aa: CASSPRTADGGAFF; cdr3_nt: TGTGCCAGCAGTCCTAGGACAGCCGACGGTGGAGCTTTCTTT
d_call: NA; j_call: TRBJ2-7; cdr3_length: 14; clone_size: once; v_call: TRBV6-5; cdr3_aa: CASSSALSSYEQYF; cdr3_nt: TGTGCCAGCAGTTCCGCCCTAAGTTCCTACGAGCAGTACTTC
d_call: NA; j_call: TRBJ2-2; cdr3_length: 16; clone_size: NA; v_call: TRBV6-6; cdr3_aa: CASTRDINANTGELFF; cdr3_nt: TGTGCCAGCACAAGGGACATAAACGCGAACACCGGGGAGCTGTTTTTT
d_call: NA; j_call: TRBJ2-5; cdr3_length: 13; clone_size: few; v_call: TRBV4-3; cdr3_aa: CASSPTGKETQYF; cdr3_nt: TGCGCCAGCAGCCCCACAGGGAAGGAGACCCAGTACTTC
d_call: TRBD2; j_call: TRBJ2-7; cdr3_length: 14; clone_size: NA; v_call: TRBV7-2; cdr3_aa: CASSSSSGTYEQYF; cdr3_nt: TGTGCCAGCAGCTCATCTAGCGGAACCTACGAGCAGTACTTC
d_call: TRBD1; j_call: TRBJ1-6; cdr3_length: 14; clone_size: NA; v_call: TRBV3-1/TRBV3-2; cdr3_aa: CASSQADRGSPLHF; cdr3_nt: TGTGCCAGCAGCCAAGCGGACAGGGGTTCACCCCTCCACTTT
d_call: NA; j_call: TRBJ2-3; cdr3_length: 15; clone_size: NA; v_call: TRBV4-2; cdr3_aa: CASSRFDTSTDTQYF; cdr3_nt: TGTGCCAGCAGTCGATTTGACACGAGCACAGATACGCAGTATTTT
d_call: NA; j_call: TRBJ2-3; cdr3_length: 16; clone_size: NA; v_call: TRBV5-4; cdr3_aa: CASSSKTMSSTDTQYF; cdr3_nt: TGTGCCAGCAGCTCCAAAACTATGTCTAGCACAGATACGCAGTATTTT
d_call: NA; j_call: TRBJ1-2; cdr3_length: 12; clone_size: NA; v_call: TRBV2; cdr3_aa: CASSDSNYGYTF; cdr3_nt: TGTGCCAGCAGTGATAGCAACTATGGCTACACCTTC
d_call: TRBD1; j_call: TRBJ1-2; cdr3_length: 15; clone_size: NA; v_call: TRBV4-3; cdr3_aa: CASSARQGAGYGYTF; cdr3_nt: TGCGCCAGCAGCGCCCGACAGGGGGCGGGCTATGGCTACACCTTC
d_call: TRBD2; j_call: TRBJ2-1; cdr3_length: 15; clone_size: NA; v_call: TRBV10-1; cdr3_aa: CASSESPSGKNEQFF; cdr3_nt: TGCGCCAGCAGTGAGTCGCCTAGCGGGAAAAATGAGCAGTTCTTC
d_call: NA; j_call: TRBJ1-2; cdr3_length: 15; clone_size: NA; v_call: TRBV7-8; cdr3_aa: CASSLGQALGYGYTF; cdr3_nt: TGTGCCAGCAGCTTAGGACAGGCTCTTGGCTATGGCTACACCTTC
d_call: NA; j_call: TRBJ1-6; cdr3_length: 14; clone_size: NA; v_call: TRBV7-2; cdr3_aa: CASSLFSKSSPLHF; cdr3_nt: TGTGCCAGCAGCTTATTTTCTAAATCGTCACCCCTCCACTTT
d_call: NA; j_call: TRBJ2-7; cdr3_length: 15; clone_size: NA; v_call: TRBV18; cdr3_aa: CASSPTLGASDEQYF; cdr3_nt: TGTGCCAGCTCGCCTACTCTGGGGGCCTCGGACGAGCAGTACTTC
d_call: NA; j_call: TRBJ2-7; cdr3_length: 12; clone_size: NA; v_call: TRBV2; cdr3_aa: CASSPTTYEQYF; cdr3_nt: TGTGCCAGCAGCCCTACTACCTACGAGCAGTACTTC
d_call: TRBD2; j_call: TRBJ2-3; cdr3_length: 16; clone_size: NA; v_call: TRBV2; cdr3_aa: CASSLLTSGKTDTQYF; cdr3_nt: TGTGCCAGCAGCCTACTGACTAGCGGCAAAACAGATACGCAGTATTTT
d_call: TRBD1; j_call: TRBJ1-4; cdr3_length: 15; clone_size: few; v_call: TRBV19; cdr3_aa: CASSPRDRGPEKLFF; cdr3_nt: TGTGCCAGTAGTCCCCGGGACAGGGGGCCTGAAAAACTGTTTTTT
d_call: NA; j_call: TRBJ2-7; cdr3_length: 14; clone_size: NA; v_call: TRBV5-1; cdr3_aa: CASSARDLVYEQYF; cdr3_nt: TGCGCCAGCAGCGCCCGGGACTTAGTCTACGAGCAGTACTTC
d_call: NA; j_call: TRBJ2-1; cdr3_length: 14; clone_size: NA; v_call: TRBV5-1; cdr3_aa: CASSLDLRSNEQFF; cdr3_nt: TGCGCCAGCAGCTTGGATCTCAGATCCAATGAGCAGTTCTTC
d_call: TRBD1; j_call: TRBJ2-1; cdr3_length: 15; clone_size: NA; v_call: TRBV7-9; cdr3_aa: CASSSGQGALNEQFF; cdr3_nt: TGTGCCAGCAGCTCGGGACAGGGGGCATTGAATGAGCAGTTCTTC
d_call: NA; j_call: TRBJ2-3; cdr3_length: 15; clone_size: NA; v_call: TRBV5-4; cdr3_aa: CASKSPEGGTDTQYF; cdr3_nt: TGTGCCAGCAAGTCCCCCGAGGGCGGCACAGATACGCAGTATTTT
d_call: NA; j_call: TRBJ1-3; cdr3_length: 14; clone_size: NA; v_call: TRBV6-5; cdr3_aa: CASSRKGPGNTIYF; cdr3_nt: TGTGCCAGCAGTCGTAAGGGGCCTGGAAACACCATATATTTT
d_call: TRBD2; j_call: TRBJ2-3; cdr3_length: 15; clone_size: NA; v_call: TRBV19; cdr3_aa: CASSSSGIGPDTQYF; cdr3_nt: TGTGCCAGTAGTTCTAGCGGGATAGGGCCAGATACGCAGTATTTT
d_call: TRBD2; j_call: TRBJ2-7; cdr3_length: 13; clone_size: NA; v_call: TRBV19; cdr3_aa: CASRPSGSYEQYF; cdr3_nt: TGTGCCAGCCGGCCTAGCGGCTCCTACGAGCAGTACTTC
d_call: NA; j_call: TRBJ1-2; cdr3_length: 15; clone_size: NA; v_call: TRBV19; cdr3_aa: CASSTPRGSVYGYTF; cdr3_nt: TGTGCCAGTAGTACCCCCAGGGGTTCCGTCTATGGCTACACCTTC